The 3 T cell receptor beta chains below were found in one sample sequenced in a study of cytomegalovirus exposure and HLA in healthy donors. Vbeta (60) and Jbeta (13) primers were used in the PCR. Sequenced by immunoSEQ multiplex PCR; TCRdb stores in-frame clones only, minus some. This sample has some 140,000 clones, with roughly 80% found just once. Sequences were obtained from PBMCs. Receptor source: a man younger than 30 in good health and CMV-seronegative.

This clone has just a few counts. The CDR3 nucleotides are TGTGCCAGCAGCCCGACAGCAACTAATGAAAAACTGTTTTTT. Translated: CASSPTATNEKLFF. This sequence joins TRBV14 and TRBJ1-4; D is perhaps TRBD1 (5 bases). Looked up from germline, CDR1 is SGHDN and CDR2 is FVKESK. This CDR3 contains 14 residues. Trimming pared 4 bases from V and 0 bases from J, leaving 6 bases between.

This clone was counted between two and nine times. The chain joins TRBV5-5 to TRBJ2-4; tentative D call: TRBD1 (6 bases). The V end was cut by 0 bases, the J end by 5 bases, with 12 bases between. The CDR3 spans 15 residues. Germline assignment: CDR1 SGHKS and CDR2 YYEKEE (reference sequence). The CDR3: CASSLGSRTENIQYF. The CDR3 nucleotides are TGTGCCAGCAGCTTGGGGTCCAGGACAGAAAACATTCAGTACTTC.

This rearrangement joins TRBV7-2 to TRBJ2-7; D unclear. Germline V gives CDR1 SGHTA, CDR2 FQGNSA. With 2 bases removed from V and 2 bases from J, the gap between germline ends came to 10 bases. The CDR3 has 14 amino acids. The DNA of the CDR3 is TGTGCCAGCAGCTTAATGGTGGGCCCCTACGAGCAGTACTTC. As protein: CASSLMVGPYEQYF.